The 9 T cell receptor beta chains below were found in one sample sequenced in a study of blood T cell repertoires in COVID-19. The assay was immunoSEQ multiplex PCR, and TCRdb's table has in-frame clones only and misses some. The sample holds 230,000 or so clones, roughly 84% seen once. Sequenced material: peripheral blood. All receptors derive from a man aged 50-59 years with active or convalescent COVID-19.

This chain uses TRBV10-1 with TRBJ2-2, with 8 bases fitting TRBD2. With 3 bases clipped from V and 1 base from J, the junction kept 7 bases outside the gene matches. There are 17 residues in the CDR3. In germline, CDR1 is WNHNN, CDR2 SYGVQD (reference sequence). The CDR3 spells CASSDSPGLENTGELFF. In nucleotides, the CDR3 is TGCGCCAGCAGTGATTCACCGGGACTAGAGAACACCGGGGAGCTGTTTTTT.

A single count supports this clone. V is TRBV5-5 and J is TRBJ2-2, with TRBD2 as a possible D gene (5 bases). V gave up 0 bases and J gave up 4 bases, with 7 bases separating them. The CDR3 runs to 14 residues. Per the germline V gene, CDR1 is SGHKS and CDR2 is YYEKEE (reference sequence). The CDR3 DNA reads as TGTGCCAGCAGCTTGGCCGGGGTCACCGGGGAGCTGTTTTTT. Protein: CASSLAGVTGELFF.

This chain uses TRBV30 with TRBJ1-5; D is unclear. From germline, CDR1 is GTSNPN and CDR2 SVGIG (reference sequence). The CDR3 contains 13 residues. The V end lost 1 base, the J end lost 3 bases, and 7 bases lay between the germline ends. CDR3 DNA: TGTGCCTGGAGTGGCGGAGACAATCAGCCCCAGCATTTT. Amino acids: CAWSGGDNQPQHF.

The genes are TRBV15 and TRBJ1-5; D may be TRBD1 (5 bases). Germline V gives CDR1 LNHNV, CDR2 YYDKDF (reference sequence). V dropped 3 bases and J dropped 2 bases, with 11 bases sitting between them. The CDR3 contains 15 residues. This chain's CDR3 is CATSSRGGGNQPQHF. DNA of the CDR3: TGTGCCACCAGCAGCCGGGGAGGGGGCAATCAGCCCCAGCATTTT.

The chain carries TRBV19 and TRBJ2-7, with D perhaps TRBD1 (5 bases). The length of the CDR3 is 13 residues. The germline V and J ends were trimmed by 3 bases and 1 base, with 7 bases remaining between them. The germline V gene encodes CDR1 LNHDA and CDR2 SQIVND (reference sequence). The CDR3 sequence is CASSIPGSYEQYF. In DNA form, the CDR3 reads TGTGCCAGTAGTATCCCAGGGTCCTACGAGCAGTACTTC. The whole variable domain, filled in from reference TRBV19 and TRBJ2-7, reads DGGITQSPKYLFRKEGQNVTLSCEQNLNHDAMYWYRQDPGQGLRLIYYSQIVNDFQKGDIAEGYSVSREKKESFPLTVTSAQKNPTAFYLCASSIPGSYEQYFGPGTRLTVT.

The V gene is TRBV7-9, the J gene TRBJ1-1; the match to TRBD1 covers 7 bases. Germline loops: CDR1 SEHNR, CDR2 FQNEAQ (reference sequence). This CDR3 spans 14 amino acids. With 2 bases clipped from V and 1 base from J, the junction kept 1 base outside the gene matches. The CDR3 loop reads CASSLQGGNTEAFF. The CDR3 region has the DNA TGTGCCAGCAGCTTACAGGGGGGGAACACTGAAGCTTTCTTT.

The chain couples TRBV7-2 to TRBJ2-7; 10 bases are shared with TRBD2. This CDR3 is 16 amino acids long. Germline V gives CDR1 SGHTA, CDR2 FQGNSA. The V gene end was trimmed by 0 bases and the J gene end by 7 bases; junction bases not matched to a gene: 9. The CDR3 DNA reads TGTGCCAGCAGCTTAGCGGTAATAGCGGGGGGCCTAGAGCAGTACTTC. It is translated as CASSLAVIAGGLEQYF. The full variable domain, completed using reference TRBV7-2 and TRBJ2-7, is GAGVSQSPSNKVTEKGKDVELRCDPISGHTALYWYRQSLGQGLEFLIYFQGNSAPDKSGLPSDRFSAERTGGSVSTLTIQRTQQEDSAVYLCASSLAVIAGGLEQYFGPGTRLTVT.

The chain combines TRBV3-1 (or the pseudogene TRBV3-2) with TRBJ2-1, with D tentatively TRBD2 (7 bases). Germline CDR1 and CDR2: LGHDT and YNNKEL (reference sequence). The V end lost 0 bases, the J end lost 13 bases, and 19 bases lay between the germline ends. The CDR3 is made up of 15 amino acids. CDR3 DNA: TGTGCCAGCAGCCAAGATCCCGTAGGGGGGGGAAGACAGTTCTTC. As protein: CASSQDPVGGGRQFF.

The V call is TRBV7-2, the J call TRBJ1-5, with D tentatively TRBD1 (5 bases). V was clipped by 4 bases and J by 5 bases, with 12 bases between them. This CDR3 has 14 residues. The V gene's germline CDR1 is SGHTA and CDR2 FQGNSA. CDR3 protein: CASSSQGWDQPQHF. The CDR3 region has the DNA TGTGCCAGCAGCTCCCAGGGTTGGGATCAGCCCCAGCATTTT.